A single sample gave rise to the 17 T cell receptor beta chains below, sequenced in a study of blood T cell repertoires in COVID-19. Generated by immunoSEQ multiplex PCR, the TCRdb table keeps only in-frame clones and is missing some. Among about 76,000 clones listed, more than 80% were seen once. Input material: peripheral blood. These receptors all come from a woman aged 60 to 75 with acute or convalescent COVID-19.

CDR3 nucleotides: TGTGCCAGCAGTTACTCGGGGCTTCCACAAGAGACCCAGTACTTC. Its protein is CASSYSGLPQETQYF. The V gene is TRBV6-2 or TRBV6-3, the J gene TRBJ2-5; TRBD1 might be the D (5 bases). Germline-derived CDR1 and CDR2 are MNHEY and SVGEGT. Trimming removed 0 bases at V and 2 bases at J, with 10 bases between. The CDR3 covers 15 residues.

The chain links TRBV5-1 to TRBJ2-2, with D unresolved. Germline V gene lookup returns CDR1 SGHRS and CDR2 YFSETQ. V dropped 5 bases and J dropped 1 base, with 3 bases sitting between them. The CDR3 has 12 amino acids. The CDR3, as DNA: TGCGCCAGCAGTCAGAACACCGGGGAGCTGTTTTTT. Its protein product is CASSQNTGELFF. Drawing the rest from reference TRBV5-1 and TRBJ2-2, the complete variable domain is KAGVTQTPRYLIKTRGQQVTLSCSPISGHRSVSWYQQTPGQGLQFLFEYFSETQRNKGNFPGRFSGRQFSNSRSEMNVSTLELGDSALYLCASSQNTGELFFGEGSRLTVL.

This clone is a singleton in its sample. This chain connects TRBV10-1 to TRBJ2-5; no reliable D call. V dropped 0 bases and J dropped 3 bases, with 5 bases sitting between them. Germline CDR1 is WNHNN and CDR2 is SYGVQD (reference sequence). CDR3 length: 13 residues. Here the CDR3 reads CASSESPEETQYF. CDR3 nucleotides: TGCGCCAGCAGTGAGTCGCCAGAAGAGACCCAGTACTTC.

This chain links TRBV27 with TRBJ1-5; TRBD1 matches at 12 bases. Germline V gene lookup returns CDR1 MNHEY and CDR2 SMNVEV (reference sequence). V dropped 9 bases and J dropped 5; count of bases not matched to a gene: 20. The CDR3 spans 19 residues. CDR3 in amino acids: CASGKIGTGGAGGDQPQHF. CDR3 nucleotides: TGTGCCAGTGGGAAGATCGGGACAGGGGGCGCAGGCGGAGATCAGCCCCAGCATTTT.

This chain connects TRBV27 to TRBJ1-2; D is uncertain. Germline lookup yields CDR1 MNHEY and CDR2 SMNVEV (reference sequence). This CDR3 comprises 15 residues. Trimming took off 7 bases at V and 3 bases at J, with 18 bases between the two ends. The CDR3 DNA reads TGTGCCAGCAACTTAAATGGACTAAATCACTATGGCTACACCTTC. It is translated as CASNLNGLNHYGYTF.

V and J are TRBV7-9 and TRBJ2-2; no clear D gene. V was cut by 4 bases and J by 4 bases, with 13 bases left in between. This CDR3 region has 15 residues. The germline CDR1 and CDR2 sequences are SEHNR and FQNEAQ (reference sequence). The CDR3 loop reads CASSSIRSGTGELFF. Here the CDR3 DNA reads TGTGCCAGCAGCTCTATACGTTCGGGCACCGGGGAGCTGTTTTTT.

The J gene is TRBJ2-1, the V gene TRBV24-1; TRBD1 might be the D (6 bases). Germline V gene data show CDR1 as KGHDR and CDR2 as SFDVKD. V was pared by 4 bases and J by 7 bases, with 22 bases between. This CDR3 spans 17 amino acids. This chain's CDR3 is CATSEGVQGSRGNEQFF. CDR3 DNA sequence: TGTGCCACCAGTGAAGGGGTACAGGGATCGAGGGGGAATGAGCAGTTCTTC.

The chain has TRBV10-1 and TRBJ1-1; 8 bases fit TRBD1. The germline V gene has CDR1 WNHNN and CDR2 SYGVQD (reference sequence). The CDR3 loop spans 14 amino acids. The V segment lost 3 bases and the J segment 3 bases; nucleotides outside the gene matches: 3. The CDR3, as DNA: TGCGCCAGCAGTGATGAGACAGGGGACACTGAAGCTTTCTTT. This encodes CASSDETGDTEAFF.

This clone was observed a handful of times. The rearrangement joins TRBV24-1 to TRBJ2-5; 12 nucleotides agree with TRBD2. Germline V CDR1 and CDR2: KGHDR, SFDVKD. The CDR3 sequence is 18 residues long. Unmatched junction bases numbered 9, after V lost 3 bases and J lost 2 bases. The CDR3 sequence: CATSDPRTSGVSQETQYF. As DNA, the CDR3 is TGTGCCACCAGTGATCCACGGACTAGCGGGGTATCTCAAGAGACCCAGTACTTC.

V usage is TRBV19 and J usage is TRBJ2-2, with D perhaps matching TRBD2 (5 bases). The CDR3 has 16 amino acids. V was cut by 3 bases and J by 2 bases, with 13 bases left in between. CDR1 is LNHDA, CDR2 SQIVND, per germline (reference sequence). The CDR3 is CASSMLGASNTGELFF. The CDR3 DNA reads as TGTGCCAGTAGTATGTTGGGAGCAAGCAACACCGGGGAGCTGTTTTTT.

This rearrangement joins TRBV11-2 to TRBJ2-1; tentative D call: TRBD2 (6 bases). The germline gives CDR1 SGHAT, CDR2 FQNNGV. The length of the CDR3 is 16 residues. Deletions cut 2 bases from V and 7 bases from J, with 18 bases between. The DNA of the CDR3 is TGTGCCAGCAGCTTACCCTCCGTTGCCGCGGGGAATGAGCAGTTCTTC. The encoded protein is CASSLPSVAAGNEQFF. Drawing the rest from reference TRBV11-2 and TRBJ2-1, the complete variable domain is EAGVAQSPRYKIIEKRQSVAFWCNPISGHATLYWYQQILGQGPKLLIQFQNNGVVDDSQLPKDRFSAERLKGVDSTLKIQPAKLEDSAVYLCASSLPSVAAGNEQFFGPGTRLTVL.

This clone showed up just once. V gene TRBV30 combines with J gene TRBJ1-1; D is undetermined. The CDR3 extends over 12 amino acids. Trimming stripped 2 bases from V and 1 base from J, with 5 bases between. The V gene's germline CDR1 is GTSNPN and CDR2 SVGIG (reference sequence). The CDR3 spells CAWSPGNTEAFF. CDR3 sequence (DNA): TGTGCCTGGAGTCCCGGGAACACTGAAGCTTTCTTT.

This chain uses TRBV5-1 with TRBJ1-1; a possible D gene is TRBD1 (5 bases). The CDR3 totals 18 residues. The germline V and J ends were trimmed by 0 bases and 6 bases, with 24 bases remaining between them. Germline loops: CDR1 SGHRS, CDR2 YFSETQ. The CDR3, as DNA: TGCGCCAGCAGCTTGGACCTCCTCCACGACGGGAGAGGGGCTGAAGCTTTCTTT. Translated, it gives CASSLDLLHDGRGAEAFF.

CDR3 protein: CASSPTTANTEAFF. CDR3 DNA sequence: TGCGCCAGCAGCCCAACGACAGCGAACACTGAAGCTTTCTTT. The gene calls are TRBV5-1 and TRBJ1-1; tentative D call: TRBD1 (5 bases). The CDR3 totals 14 residues. Germline V lookup: CDR1 SGHRS, CDR2 YFSETQ. The V end was cut by 4 bases, the J end by 1 base, with 11 bases between.

V and J are TRBV19 and TRBJ1-4; D is unresolved. V was pared by 5 bases and J by 1 base, with 14 bases between. Germline lookup yields CDR1 LNHDA and CDR2 SQIVND (reference sequence). The CDR3 runs to 16 residues. The chain's CDR3 is CASSPRLGGTNEKLFF. Written as DNA, the CDR3 is TGTGCCAGTAGTCCCCGGTTGGGAGGAACTAATGAAAAACTGTTTTTT. Complete variable domain (other parts from reference TRBV19 and TRBJ1-4): DGGITQSPKYLFRKEGQNVTLSCEQNLNHDAMYWYRQDPGQGLRLIYYSQIVNDFQKGDIAEGYSVSREKKESFPLTVTSAQKNPTAFYLCASSPRLGGTNEKLFFGSGTQLSVL.

The V and J genes are TRBV6-4 and TRBJ2-3; D is ambiguous. The V end was cut by 5 bases, the J end by 2 bases, with 14 bases between. This CDR3 comprises 15 residues. Germline CDR1 MRHNA, CDR2 SNTAGT. The CDR3 loop reads CASSSAGGVTDTQYF. The CDR3 nucleotides read TGTGCCAGCAGTTCTGCCGGCGGTGTCACAGATACGCAGTATTTT.

This chain connects TRBV5-8 to TRBJ1-2, with D hard to call. The germline V gene encodes CDR1 SGHTS and CDR2 YDEGEE. V gave up 4 bases and J gave up 2 bases, with 12 bases separating them. This CDR3 is 14 amino acids long. The CDR3 bases are TGTGCCAGCAGCCTCGGCGGGGTAAACTATGGCTACACCTTC. This gives the protein CASSLGGVNYGYTF.